Listed below are T cell receptor beta chains from one sample, sequenced in a study of T-cell memory formation after mild COVID-19. TCRdb analysed the 5' RACE reads with MiXCR anew, one entry per CDR3 protein. The sample lists 150,000 to 200,000 distinct CDR3 sequences; under 14% were seen once. The specimen sequenced was PBMCs or a T cell subset sorted from them (not recorded which). These receptors came from a man aged 18 to 35 who had mild COVID-19 (a few samples of this study predate the infection). Cell type and time point are not known. Each CDR3 is given with its conserved first and last residue.

CASSTGQGFSEAFF	14	TRBV7-9	TRBJ1-1
CSATPTTGRQPQHF	14	TRBV20-1	TRBJ1-5
CASNLAHTEAFF	12	TRBV6-1	TRBJ1-1
CSAQGDDEQYF	11	TRBV20-1	TRBJ2-7
CASSIGSGGTDTQYF	15	TRBV19	TRBJ2-3
CASSQDIRAGETQYF	15	TRBV3-1	TRBJ2-5
CASSPDASWGYTF	13	TRBV7-2	TRBJ1-2
CASSLSKEDTQYF	13	TRBV7-2	TRBJ2-3
CSARPGGPGNEQFF	14	TRBV20-1	TRBJ2-1
CASSTAGTADDSPLHF	16	TRBV19	TRBJ1-6
CSARPTGGNYNEQFF	15	TRBV20-1	TRBJ2-1
CASSARTGGAKNIQYF	16	TRBV28	TRBJ2-4
CASSSALSGKWASAEAFF	18	TRBV5-1	TRBJ1-1
CASSQGQGARETQYF	15	TRBV5-4	TRBJ2-5
CASSLAGQLGDTQYF	15	TRBV7-2	TRBJ2-3
CASSYSGRGTYNEQFF	16	TRBV6-2/TRBV6-3	TRBJ2-1
CASGGQSENSPLHF	14	TRBV2	TRBJ1-6
CASVGSANYGYTF	13	TRBV6-2/TRBV6-3	TRBJ1-2
CASSLEPGGRETQYF	15	TRBV7-2	TRBJ2-5
CASTPQGSTGELFF	14	TRBV12-3/TRBV12-4	TRBJ2-2
CAISGHKDRGLVHEQYF	17	TRBV10-3	TRBJ2-7
CASRQGSANNQPQHF	15	TRBV4-1	TRBJ1-5
CASSLDQSGTGSYNEQFF	18	TRBV11-3	TRBJ2-1
CASSLRTDSYQETQYF	16	TRBV3-1	TRBJ2-5
CASSPTGDPNQPQHF	15	TRBV12-3/TRBV12-4	TRBJ1-5
CSVEAGKAYEQYF	13	TRBV29-1	TRBJ2-7
CASTIPGSYEQYF	13	TRBV6-5	TRBJ2-7